The 2 T cell receptor beta chains listed next were all sequenced from one sample in a study of radiation and T cells in renal cell carcinoma. Sequencing used immunoSEQ multiplex PCR; TCRdb keeps in-frame clones, though not all of them. This sample yields more than 95,000 clones, of which around 83% are seen a single time; about 2.9% belongs to the top ten. The time point is: baseline pretreatment blood. As to treatment: 15 Gy SBRT to primary tumor, nephrectomy 4 weeks later. The source material was blood, sampled from a patient whose treatment included radiotherapy and nephrectomy. The source of these receptors is a woman aged 55-69 years with renal cell carcinoma.

V gene TRBV7-2 combines with J gene TRBJ2-7; 7 nucleotides agree with TRBD1. Germline CDR1 SGHTA, CDR2 FQGNSA. V was clipped by 1 base and J by 2 bases; unmatched bases: 5. The CDR3 extends over 15 amino acids. CDR3 nucleotides: TGTACCAGCAGCTTAGTTGGGACAGCTACCTACGAGCAGTACTTC. This codes for CTSSLVGTATYEQYF.

V and J are TRBV5-1 and TRBJ1-1, with D unclear. Trimming cost V 0 bases and J 4 bases, with 10 bases left between them. Germline assignment: CDR1 SGHRS and CDR2 YFSETQ. The CDR3 consists of 14 residues. The CDR3 here is CASSLALGGTEAFF. Written as DNA, the CDR3 is TGCGCCAGCAGCTTGGCTCTAGGCGGCACTGAAGCTTTCTTT.